Below are 24 T cell receptor beta chains sequenced from a single sample in a study of shared T cell receptors in the human thymus. Clones were sequenced by immunoSEQ multiplex PCR, and TCRdb holds only the in-frame ones, with some missing. The sample has some 760,000 clones; roughly 88% are singletons. The sample was also linked to a second study, of human thymus T cells.

Sequencing used thymocytes. These receptors were taken from a girl under three years old with a congenital heart defect.

The rearrangement joins TRBV7-4 to TRBJ1-4; D perhaps matches TRBD1 (5 bases). Trimming cost V 5 bases and J 5 bases, with 18 bases left between them. The CDR3 is 16 amino acids. Looked up from germline, CDR1 is SGHVT and CDR2 is SQSDAQ. The CDR3: CASSTRVGRGNEKLFF. The CDR3 DNA reads as TGTGCCAGCAGCACTAGAGTGGGGCGGGGAAATGAAAAACTGTTTTTT.

V is TRBV19 and J is TRBJ2-3; 7 bases fit TRBD2. Germline V gives CDR1 LNHDA, CDR2 SQIVND (reference sequence). CDR3 length equals 18 residues. The ends lost 3 bases at V and 0 bases at J; junction bases unmatched: 12. CDR3 amino acids: CASSMEVRGERSTDTQYF. DNA of the CDR3: TGTGCCAGTAGTATGGAGGTTCGGGGGGAGCGTAGCACAGATACGCAGTATTTT.

The chain couples TRBV2 to TRBJ2-1, with 9 bases aligning to TRBD2. V lost 4 bases, J lost 7 bases, and 14 bases stayed unmatched. Looked up from germline, CDR1 is SNHLY and CDR2 is FYNNEI. CDR3 length: 17 residues. Here the CDR3 DNA reads TGTGCCAGCAGTGCGGTTACCCTAGCGGGGCGACGAAATGAGCAGTTCTTC. Translating gives CASSAVTLAGRRNEQFF.

The rearrangement uses TRBV6-1 and TRBJ2-1; 7 bases match TRBD1. This CDR3 spans 16 amino acids. V gave up 4 bases and J gave up 0 bases; unmatched junction bases: 6. The germline V gene encodes CDR1 MNHNS and CDR2 SASEGT. CDR3 loop: CASSAHRGPSYNEQFF. CDR3 bases: TGTGCCAGCAGTGCCCACAGGGGTCCCTCCTACAATGAGCAGTTCTTC.

This sequence joins TRBV30 and TRBJ2-1, with TRBD2 matching 8 bases. Trimming cost V 0 bases and J 2 bases; bases outside gene matches: 12. Germline CDR1 is GTSNPN and CDR2 is SVGIG (reference sequence). This CDR3 comprises 18 residues. The CDR3: CAWSVPAGGLPPYNEQFF. CDR3 sequence (DNA): TGTGCCTGGAGTGTCCCCGCGGGGGGCTTACCCCCCTACAATGAGCAGTTCTTC.

The V gene is TRBV5-1, the J gene TRBJ1-6; 10 bases fit TRBD1. Germline CDR1 reads SGHRS; CDR2 reads YFSETQ. With 4 bases clipped from V and 10 bases from J, the junction kept 5 bases outside the gene matches. The CDR3 sequence is 14 residues long. The CDR3 here is CASSDQGQGSPLHF. In DNA form, the CDR3 reads TGCGCCAGCAGCGATCAGGGACAGGGGTCACCCCTCCACTTT.

This clone was detected once. The chain joins TRBV4-3 to TRBJ1-2; the match to TRBD1 covers 9 bases. V shed 3 bases and J 2 bases; nucleotides not matched to a gene: 7. CDR3 size: 16 residues. The V gene's germline CDR1 is LGHNA and CDR2 YSLEER. The CDR3 bases are TGCGCCAGCAGCCACGGGGGGGGACAGGGAAACTATGGCTACACCTTC. It translates to CASSHGGGQGNYGYTF.

This sequence joins TRBV30 and TRBJ1-3, with D uncertain. Germline lookup yields CDR1 GTSNPN and CDR2 SVGIG (reference sequence). The V gene lost 4 bases and the J gene lost 2 bases, with 12 bases spanning the gap. This CDR3 contains 14 residues. The CDR3 sequence: CAWTILRTGNTIYF. The CDR3 nucleotides read TGTGCCTGGACGATATTGAGGACTGGAAACACCATATATTTT.

This chain connects TRBV5-1 to TRBJ1-2; D may be TRBD1 (5 bases). The CDR3 contains 15 residues. Germline V CDR1 and CDR2: SGHRS, YFSETQ. Trimming removed 0 bases from V and 8 bases from J, with 17 bases in between. CDR3: CASSLGGQGSWGYTF. The CDR3 nucleotides read TGCGCCAGCAGCTTGGGTGGCCAGGGATCTTGGGGCTACACCTTC.

The CDR3 nucleotides are TGTGCCAGTAACAAACAATGGACAGGGGGCGCGGAAAAACTGTTTTTT. Translation: CASNKQWTGGAEKLFF. The V gene is TRBV19, the J gene TRBJ1-4, with 11 bases fitting TRBD1. This CDR3 has 16 residues. Germline CDR1 reads LNHDA; CDR2 reads SQIVND (reference sequence). After removal of 7 bases from V and 8 bases from J, the junction contained 12 bases not matched to a gene.

This chain connects TRBV5-6 to TRBJ2-5, with a possible D match to TRBD1 (5 bases). Trimming took 0 bases from V and 4 from J, leaving 25 bases between them. Germline CDR1 is SGHDT and CDR2 is YYEEEE. This CDR3 comprises 19 residues. The CDR3 region has the DNA TGTGCCAGCAGCTTGGTCTTCCCGCCAGGGCCCCACCCAAGAGAGACCCAGTACTTC. Protein product: CASSLVFPPGPHPRETQYF. The full variable domain, its missing parts supplied by reference TRBV5-6 and TRBJ2-5, is DAGVTQSPTHLIKTRGQQVTLRCSPKSGHDTVSWYQQALGQGPQFIFQYYEEEERQRGNFPDRFSGHQFPNYSSELNVNALLLGDSALYLCASSLVFPPGPHPRETQYFGPGTRLLVL.

J is TRBJ1-2 and V is TRBV2; TRBD1 agrees at 10 bases. V lost 1 base and J lost 0; bases outside the gene matches: 8. The CDR3 loop spans 18 amino acids. CDR1 SNHLY and CDR2 FYNNEI come from the germline V gene. The CDR3 region is CASSEGPGQGLSNYGYTF. The CDR3 region has the DNA TGTGCCAGCAGTGAAGGTCCGGGACAGGGGCTGTCTAACTATGGCTACACCTTC.

In the case of this clone: Relative to the germline gene, one junction end is altered; a read error may explain this. The sample contains more than one DNA sequence encoding this CDR3. The chain joins TRBV7-2 to TRBJ1-6; D unresolved. CDR3 length equals 18 residues. Germline CDR1 and CDR2: SGHTA and FQGNSA. CDR3: CASSLPYWRSSYNSPLHF. The CDR3 DNA follows: TGTGCCAGCAGCTTACCTTACTGGAGGAGCTCCTATAATTCCCCCCTCCACTTT.

The rearrangement links TRBV4-3 to TRBJ2-1, with 8 nucleotides matching TRBD1. V shed 1 base and J 9 bases; nucleotides not matched to a gene: 11. The germline V gene encodes CDR1 LGHNA and CDR2 YSLEER. The CDR3 has 16 amino acids. The CDR3 loop reads CASSQGSDRELCEQFF. CDR3 nucleotides: TGCGCCAGCAGCCAAGGCTCGGACAGGGAGCTTTGTGAGCAGTTCTTC.

The chain combines TRBV27 with TRBJ2-5, with D perhaps TRBD2 (5 bases). The end of the DNA fits TRBJ2-7 better, so the J call may be wrong. The CDR3 extends over 17 amino acids. CDR1 is MNHEY and CDR2 is SMNVEV in the germline V gene (reference sequence). In DNA, the CDR3 is TGTGCCAGCAGTCCGTGGGCCCGCGCGGGTGACTCCTACGAGCAGTACTTC. Protein product: CASSPWARAGDSYEQYF.

This chain uses TRBV2 with TRBJ1-2; 7 bases map to TRBD1. The ends lost 5 bases at V and 6 bases at J; junction bases unmatched: 3. Germline V CDR1 and CDR2: SNHLY, FYNNEI. CDR3 length: 12 amino acids. CDR3 DNA sequence: TGTGCCAGCAGTACCAGGGGGGATGGCTACACCTTC. This encodes CASSTRGDGYTF.

V and J are TRBV5-1 and TRBJ1-4; no reliable D call. CDR3 length: 18 amino acids. Between the trimmed V and J ends, which lost 0 bases and 3 bases, there was a span of 18 bases. Germline lookup yields CDR1 SGHRS and CDR2 YFSETQ. As DNA, the CDR3 is TGCGCCAGCAGCTTGGGGACTCGGAAAATAACGGCTAATGAAAAACTGTTTTTT. Encoded protein: CASSLGTRKITANEKLFF.

This chain links TRBV5-1 with TRBJ2-6; weak D call: TRBD2 (6 bases). The CDR3 consists of 17 residues. Germline values: CDR1 SGHRS, CDR2 YFSETQ. The V end lost 4 bases, the J end lost 2 bases, and 16 bases lay between the germline ends. DNA for the CDR3: TGCGCCAGCAGCGGGGACGACGGGGGACCTGGGGCCAACGTCCTGACTTTC. Translated, it gives CASSGDDGGPGANVLTF. Based on the CDR3 plus reference TRBV5-1 and TRBJ2-6, the full variable domain is KAGVTQTPRYLIKTRGQQVTLSCSPISGHRSVSWYQQTPGQGLQFLFEYFSETQRNKGNFPGRFSGRQFSNSRSEMNVSTLELGDSALYLCASSGDDGGPGANVLTFGAGSRLTVL.

The chain has TRBV19 and TRBJ2-1, with 7 bases that match TRBD2. CDR1 and CDR2 (germline): LNHDA, SQIVND (reference sequence). The V segment lost 5 bases and the J segment 2 bases; nucleotides outside the gene matches: 3. This CDR3 spans 14 amino acids. The CDR3 sequence is CASSGGGAYNEQFF. The CDR3 bases are TGTGCCAGTAGTGGGGGGGGAGCCTACAATGAGCAGTTCTTC.

The CDR3 reads CASSGETGSGTGELFF. CDR3 in DNA: TGCGCCAGCAGCGGGGAGACAGGGAGCGGCACCGGGGAGCTGTTTTTT. The chain joins TRBV5-1 to TRBJ2-2; TRBD1 agrees at 7 bases. Losses at the gene ends were 4 bases for V and 4 bases for J; bases not matched to a gene: 10. The V gene's germline CDR1 is SGHRS and CDR2 YFSETQ. CDR3 length: 16 residues.

The rearrangement joins TRBV10-3 to TRBJ2-2; TRBD2 aligns across 15 bases. Germline V CDR1 and CDR2: ENHRY, SYGVKD. Germline trimming cut 2 bases from V and 0 bases from J; bases unmatched to any gene: 1. This CDR3 has 18 amino acids. CDR3 sequence: CAISERTSGGANTGELFF. As DNA, the CDR3 is TGTGCCATCAGTGAGAGGACTAGCGGGGGGGCGAACACCGGGGAGCTGTTTTTT.

This clone was detected once. This rearrangement joins TRBV19 to TRBJ1-2, with D possibly TRBD1 on 5 matching bases. CDR1 and CDR2 (germline): LNHDA, SQIVND (reference sequence). The CDR3 extends over 15 amino acids. V was pared by 5 bases and J by 8 bases, with 21 bases between. CDR3 bases: TGTGCCAGTAGTCCGAACAGGTCGGGCGGTTACGGCTACACCTTC. Residues: CASSPNRSGGYGYTF.

The chain couples TRBV5-1 to TRBJ2-7; TRBD1 aligns across 8 bases. CDR1 is SGHRS and CDR2 is YFSETQ in the germline V gene. CDR3 length: 13 residues. J gave up 3 bases and V 7 bases, and 6 bases lay outside the gene matches. CDR3 bases: TGCGCCAGCGGGAATGGACAGGGCTACGAGCAGTACTTC. Its protein product is CASGNGQGYEQYF.

The chain uses TRBV5-1 and TRBJ1-4; D remains ambiguous. The CDR3 contains 14 residues. Germline V gene lookup returns CDR1 SGHRS and CDR2 YFSETQ. Trimming took off 2 bases at V and 4 bases at J, with 9 bases between the two ends. CDR3 region: CASSFGTNNEKLFF. The CDR3 nucleotides are TGCGCCAGCAGCTTCGGCACTAATAATGAAAAACTGTTTTTT.